This T cell receptor beta chain was obtained from a study of shared clonotypes between healthy human individuals. CDR3 length equals 16 residues. The germline gives CDR1 MNHEY, CDR2 SMNVEV (reference sequence). V was shortened by 5 bases and J by 3 bases, with 17 bases between the two germline ends. The assay was immunoSEQ multiplex PCR, and TCRdb's table has in-frame clones only and misses some. Seen here are roughly 2,500,000 clones, roughly 93% observed once, and the top ten hold 0.36%. Source material: naive CD4+ T cells from PBMCs. Subset denoted: CD45RA+ positively selected. This TCR was recovered from a man between 18 and 35 years old in good health. Some clones in this sample may be carry-over from other donors' samples. The chain combines TRBV27 with TRBJ2-1; D is ambiguous. The CDR3 sequence: CASSRPGRGSYNEQFF. CDR3 coding DNA: TGTGCCAGCAGTAGGCCTGGCAGAGGAAGCTACAATGAGCAGTTCTTC.